This TCR beta chain was recovered during a study of radiotherapy plus CTLA-4 blockade in lung cancer. At the level of the study: Among all patients, around 18% showed objective responses, while about 34% had disease control.

Points on this clone: Its antigen is undetermined.

The study gave focal radiation plus ipilimumab CTLA-4 blockade to patients with chemo-refractory metastatic non-small-cell lung cancer. The table came from immunoSEQ multiplex PCR; TCRdb's copy has only in-frame clones and leaves some out. This sample yields 45,000 or so clones, of which roughly 73% are seen a single time; around 3.4% belongs to the top ten. Study conclusions and caveats: Interferon-beta, together with early blood T cell clone dynamics, reportedly best predicted response. Blood saw expansion of tumor-derived TCR clones after radiotherapy plus ipilimumab.

V was clipped by 5 bases and J by 1 base; unmatched bases: 13. CDR3 size: 16 residues. The V gene's germline CDR1 is SQVTM and CDR2 ANQGSEA. The TCR originated in a human donor with non-small cell lung cancer who had a complete response to radiotherapy plus ipilimumab. The chain employs TRBV29-1 and TRBJ1-2; TRBD1 agrees at 7 bases. This sample comprised peripheral blood, obtained from a patient treated with radiotherapy plus ipilimumab. For the CDR3, the DNA is TGCAGCGTTATCCCGACAGGGAAAAACATTAACTATGGCTACACCTTC. Amino acid sequence: CSVIPTGKNINYGYTF.